The sequence of this T cell receptor beta chain was determined in a study of CD8 T cells in Susac syndrome. In the study overall: Clinical remission applied to under ten sequenced Susac syndrome patients, and more than five had active disease.

Study conclusions and caveats: Within Susac syndrome CD4+ T cell repertoires, clonal expansion was not evident.

In the case of this clonotype: Its matching antigen is unknown.

High-throughput TCR beta sequencing covered peripheral CD8+ and CD4+ T cells. With random hexamers, roughly 0.45 to 1 ug RNA was reverse transcribed. From the immunoSEQ multiplex PCR reads, TCRdb called clonotypes with MiXCR, one entry per CDR3 protein. The sample has a few hundred thousand distinct CDR3 sequences; approximately 94% are singletons. The sequence was obtained from a human donor with Susac syndrome. Sequenced input: CD4+ T cells from PBMCs.

CDR3 nucleotides: TGTGCCAGCAGCCATCGAGGGTCTAGGGATACGCAGTATTTT. Its protein product is CASSHRGSRDTQYF. The rearrangement uses TRBV3-1 and TRBJ2-3; D may be TRBD2 (5 bases). Trimming took off 3 bases at V and 6 bases at J, with 13 bases between the two ends. The CDR3 loop spans 14 amino acids. Germline CDR1 and CDR2: LGHDT and YNNKEL (reference sequence).